The 9 T cell receptor beta chains in this list originate from one sample, sequenced in a study of Ad26.COV2.S vaccination and SARS-CoV-2 variants. Treatment given: around 19 received Ad26.COV2.S at low or high dose, single or two shots; about 5 received placebo; per-sample allocation not given. Day 63 after the first vaccine or placebo injection was the time point for sampling. TCRdb keeps only in-frame clones here, not all; method: immunoSEQ multiplex PCR. The sample contains about 440,000 clones, roughly 85% of which appear only once. The sequences come from peripheral blood, collected in a trial of Ad26.COV2.S vaccine versus placebo. These receptors all come from a person between 18 and 60 years old who received the Ad26.COV2.S COVID-19 vaccine or a placebo.

The count of this clone is one. The rearrangement joins TRBV19 to TRBJ2-3; D is possibly TRBD1 or TRBD2 (5 bases each). The ends were cut back, 3 bases at V and 4 bases at J, with 11 bases in the middle. CDR1 and CDR2 (germline): LNHDA, SQIVND (reference sequence). The CDR3 is 14 amino acids. DNA for the CDR3: TGTGCCAGTAGTATTGGGGGATTGGCAGATACGCAGTATTTT. It translates to CASSIGGLADTQYF.

This chain connects TRBV9 to TRBJ1-1; 10 positions agree with TRBD1. The CDR3 is 14 amino acids. Germline CDR1 SGDLS, CDR2 YYNGEE. Losses at the gene ends were 2 bases for V and 4 bases for J; bases not matched to a gene: 2. This CDR3 reads CASSVGQGSTEAFF. The CDR3 bases are TGTGCCAGCAGCGTGGGACAGGGGAGCACTGAAGCTTTCTTT.

Written as DNA, the CDR3 is TGTGCCAGCAGGTCGCCGGGACAGCTCTATGGCTACACCTTC. It is translated as CASRSPGQLYGYTF. V gene TRBV6-5 combines with J gene TRBJ1-2, with TRBD1 matching 7 bases. This CDR3 region has 14 residues. CDR1 is MNHEY, CDR2 SVGAGI, per germline. J lost 4 bases, V lost 6 bases, and 8 bases had no gene match.

This sequence joins TRBV7-2 and TRBJ1-6; 8 bases are a match to TRBD1. Germline-derived CDR1 and CDR2 are SGHTA and FQGNSA. CDR3 length: 19 amino acids. Germline trimming cut 6 bases from V and 0 bases from J; bases unmatched to any gene: 13. CDR3: CASRQGGRATSSYNSPLHF. Here the CDR3 DNA reads TGTGCCAGCAGACAGGGGGGTCGGGCTACTAGCTCCTATAATTCACCCCTCCACTTT. Supplemented by reference TRBV7-2 and TRBJ1-6, the full variable domain reads GAGVSQSPSNKVTEKGKDVELRCDPISGHTALYWYRQSLGQGLEFLIYFQGNSAPDKSGLPSDRFSAERTGGSVSTLTIQRTQQEDSAVYLCASRQGGRATSSYNSPLHFGNGTRLTVT.

Remarks on this clone: An end of the junction does not agree with germline; a read error may underlie this. This sequence joins TRBV11-1 and TRBJ2-3; 13 positions agree with TRBD2. This CDR3 has 16 residues. The germline V gene encodes CDR1 SGHAT and CDR2 FQDESV (reference sequence). In DNA, the CDR3 is TGTGCCAGCAGTTTAGGACTAGCGGGAGAAGGGGATACGCAGTATTTT. Residues: CASSLGLAGEGDTQYF.

The chain is built from TRBV7-6 and TRBJ2-3; TRBD2 matches 8 bases. Trimming removed 4 bases from V and 0 bases from J; junction bases left unmatched: 6. Per the germline V gene, CDR1 is SGHVS and CDR2 is FNYEAQ. The CDR3 extends over 16 amino acids. This chain's CDR3 is CASSYTSGPSTDTQYF. The CDR3 DNA sequence: TGTGCCAGCAGCTACACTAGCGGTCCTAGCACAGATACGCAGTATTTT.

The V and J genes are TRBV7-9 and TRBJ2-1, with D tentatively TRBD2 (7 bases). Germline CDR1 and CDR2: SEHNR and FQNEAQ (reference sequence). Trimming removed 4 bases from V and 6 bases from J, with 25 bases in between. The CDR3 covers 18 residues. Written as DNA, the CDR3 is TGTGCCAGCAGCTCGGGGGAGGGGGGAGACACCTTTGGCAATGAGCAGTTCTTC. The encoded protein is CASSSGEGGDTFGNEQFF.

The rearrangement uses TRBV5-4 and TRBJ1-1; possibly TRBD1 for D (5 bases). CDR3 size: 15 residues. The germline V gene has CDR1 SGHNT and CDR2 YYREEE (reference sequence). V lost 5 bases and J lost 2, with 16 bases in between. As DNA, the CDR3 is TGTGCCAGCAGTTCTACGACAGAATACAACACTGAAGCTTTCTTT. It encodes CASSSTTEYNTEAFF.

The rearrangement links TRBV27 to TRBJ1-4; D might be TRBD1 (5 bases). CDR1 is MNHEY, CDR2 SMNVEV, per germline (reference sequence). The V and J ends lost 8 bases and 4 bases respectively, with 14 bases between them. This CDR3 has 14 amino acids. DNA for the CDR3: TGTGCCAGCGGCGGCGGGGGATTTAATGAAAAACTGTTTTTT. The encoded protein is CASGGGGFNEKLFF. Using reference TRBV27 and TRBJ1-4 for the parts outside the CDR3, the full variable domain is EAQVTQNPRYLITVTGKKLTVTCSQNMNHEYMSWYRQDPGLGLRQIYYSMNVEVTDKGDVPEGYKVSRKEKRNFPLILESPSPNQTSLYFCASGGGGFNEKLFFGSGTQLSVL.